What follows describes a single TCR beta chain. This sample was included in a study of shared clonotypes between healthy human individuals. V was pared by 2 bases and J by 0 bases, with 5 bases between. This CDR3 spans 14 amino acids. Germline assignment: CDR1 SGHTA and CDR2 FQGNSA. The table came from immunoSEQ multiplex PCR; TCRdb's copy has only in-frame clones and leaves some out. This sample has about 1.4 million clones, with roughly 96% found just once. Sequencing was performed on naive CD4+ T cells sorted from blood. Indicated subset: CD45RA+ positively selected. The V gene is TRBV7-2, the J gene TRBJ1-5; D is ambiguous. This receptor was taken from a man aged 25 to 40 in good health. This CDR3 is CASSLQYSNQPQHF. The CDR3, as DNA: TGTGCCAGCAGCTTACAATATAGCAATCAGCCCCAGCATTTT.